The rows below give T cell receptor beta chains drawn from one sample of a study of blood T cell repertoires in COVID-19. Here immunoSEQ multiplex PCR was the method, and the copy in TCRdb shows in-frame clones only, minus some. The table lists about 140,000 clones, 70% to 90% of them singletons. Sequences were obtained from peripheral blood. The receptors were gathered from a human donor in a cohort sampled during active COVID-19. Each CDR3 is given without its conserved first and last residue.

CDR3 protein | J gene | V gene
ASSNPDSGFYNEQF | TRBJ2-1 | TRBV28
ASRGTGGNSPLH | TRBJ1-6 | TRBV25-1
SVVRGGRII | TRBJ1-4 | TRBV29-1
SVETSGGTDTQY | TRBJ2-3 | TRBV29-1
ATSRQGRNEQY | TRBJ2-7 | TRBV15
ASGGTGANVLT | TRBJ2-6 | TRBV19
ASSQLQGDTYEQY | TRBJ2-7 | TRBV14
ASREGGLHGYT | TRBJ1-2 | TRBV2
ASSLRPGGTGELF | TRBJ2-2 | TRBV5-1
ASSLAGRSYEQY | TRBJ2-7 | TRBV2
ASSAPGQSNEKLF | TRBJ1-4 | TRBV5-6
ASSLSTGPSYEQY | TRBJ2-7 | TRBV5-1
ASAGYPSQTYEQY | TRBJ2-7 | TRBV5-1
ASSYSNPGVNSPLH | TRBJ1-6 | TRBV6-5
ASSSLLRQGRSYGYT | TRBJ1-2 | TRBV27